These 29 T cell receptor beta chains came from one sample sequenced in a study of vaccination and CD4 T cells after COVID-19. The Oncomine TCR Beta short-read assay was what sequenced the DNA obtained from cultured CD4+ T cells. TCRdb passed the PCR reads through MiXCR, listing each CDR3 protein once. Seen here are 10,000 to 11,000 distinct CDR3 sequences, approximately 59% observed once, and the top ten hold roughly 15%. Their recognized antigens are unknown. Treatment described: roughly 10-day PBMC culture with coronavirus spike peptide pools or control peptides (ViraFEST assay). Sequenced: CD4+ T cells from blood, cultured in vitro. The receptors here all came from a human donor who had recovered from COVID-19.

Turning to this clonotype: The junction departs from germline at one end; a sequencing error may be responsible. The chain's CDR3 is CASSEKVLPNF. The CDR3 DNA sequence: TGTGCCAGCAGTGAGAAGGTACTCCCGAACTTC. The chain links TRBV2 to TRBJ2-7; unclear D gene. This CDR3 is 11 amino acids long. Germline CDR1 is SNHLY and CDR2 is FYNNEI.

The CDR3 DNA is TGTGCCAGCAGTTACTCATCGGCAGGGGGCCACGAGCAGTACTTC. This translates into CASSYSSAGGHEQYF. The chain is built from TRBV6-5 and TRBJ2-7; 8 bases line up with TRBD1. Germline V lookup: CDR1 MNHEY, CDR2 SVGAGI. This CDR3 spans 15 amino acids. V gave up 0 bases and J gave up 5 bases; unmatched junction bases: 6.

This sequence joins TRBV6-1 and TRBJ2-1; D remains unclear. Trimming pared 6 bases from V and 4 bases from J, leaving 7 bases between. The germline V gene encodes CDR1 MNHNS and CDR2 SASEGT. The CDR3 has 12 residues. This CDR3 is CASRTSYNEQFF. The CDR3 DNA sequence: TGTGCCAGCAGAACCTCTTACAATGAGCAGTTCTTC.

The rearrangement links TRBV28 to TRBJ1-2, with TRBD1 matching 8 bases. The V gene's germline CDR1 is MDHEN and CDR2 SYDVKM. There are 11 residues in the CDR3. Losses at the gene ends were 10 bases for V and 5 bases for J; bases not matched to a gene: 3. The CDR3 sequence: CAIRQGYGYTF. As DNA, the CDR3 is TGTGCCATCCGACAGGGGTATGGCTACACCTTC.

V and J are TRBV6-1 and TRBJ2-7, with D tentatively TRBD1 (6 bases). In germline, CDR1 is MNHNS, CDR2 SASEGT. The V end lost 6 bases, the J end lost 3 bases, and 12 bases lay between the germline ends. The CDR3 is made up of 13 amino acids. CDR3 in amino acids: CASRTRDNYEQYF. The CDR3, as DNA: TGTGCCAGCAGAACCCGGGACAACTACGAGCAGTACTTC.

The V and J genes are TRBV6-1 and TRBJ1-6; TRBD1 matches at 7 bases. The CDR3 length is 15 residues. With 6 bases clipped from V and 3 bases from J, the junction kept 5 bases outside the gene matches. CDR1 is MNHNS, CDR2 SASEGT, per germline. CDR3 DNA sequence: TGTGCCAGCAGCGTGGGACAGATCTATAATTCACCCCTCCACTTT. Residues: CASSVGQIYNSPLHF.

This rearrangement joins TRBV2 to TRBJ2-7; no reliable D call. V dropped 5 bases and J dropped 3 bases, with 2 bases sitting between them. Germline CDR1 SNHLY, CDR2 FYNNEI. The CDR3 length is 10 residues. In DNA form, the CDR3 reads TGTGCCAGCAGTAGCTACGAGCAGTACTTC. Its translation: CASSSYEQYF. The complete variable domain, with remaining parts taken from reference TRBV2 and TRBJ2-7, reads EPEVTQTPSHQVTQMGQEVILRCVPISNHLYFYWYRQILGQKVEFLVSFYNNEISEKSEIFDDQFSVERPDGSNFTLKIRSTKLEDSAMYFCASSSYEQYFGPGTRLTVT.

This chain joins TRBV18 and TRBJ2-3; D might be TRBD2 (6 bases). Germline V gene sequence: CDR1 KGHSH, CDR2 LQKENI. Deletions cut 2 bases from V and 3 bases from J, with 9 bases between. The CDR3 length is 14 residues. CDR3 residues: CASSPVSGTDTQYF. CDR3 bases: TGTGCCAGCTCACCAGTTAGCGGTACAGATACGCAGTATTTT.

In this sample, this clonotype turned up a few times. The chain couples TRBV11-2 to TRBJ2-7; 11 bases are a match to TRBD2. This CDR3 has 16 residues. Germline loops: CDR1 SGHAT, CDR2 FQNNGV. The V gene end was trimmed by 0 bases and the J gene end by 6 bases; junction bases not matched to a gene: 7. The CDR3 nucleotides are TGTGCCAGCAGCTTAGAGATAGCGGGAGGGAGGGGCGAGCAGTACTTC. Translating gives CASSLEIAGGRGEQYF. Based on the CDR3 plus reference TRBV11-2 and TRBJ2-7, the full variable domain is EAGVAQSPRYKIIEKRQSVAFWCNPISGHATLYWYQQILGQGPKLLIQFQNNGVVDDSQLPKDRFSAERLKGVDSTLKIQPAKLEDSAVYLCASSLEIAGGRGEQYFGPGTRLTVT.

This clonotype was detected once. V and J are TRBV28 and TRBJ2-1; 9 nucleotides agree with TRBD1. V lost 3 bases, J lost 4 bases, and 4 bases stayed unmatched. The CDR3 contains 15 residues. Per the germline V gene, CDR1 is MDHEN and CDR2 is SYDVKM. CDR3 DNA: TGTGCCAGCAGTTTGGCTGGACAGGGGTACAATGAGCAGTTCTTC. Its protein product is CASSLAGQGYNEQFF.

The V and J genes are TRBV2 and TRBJ1-6; D is perhaps TRBD1 (5 bases). This CDR3 comprises 14 residues. From germline, CDR1 is SNHLY and CDR2 FYNNEI. Trimming took 2 bases from V and 12 from J, leaving 14 bases between them. The CDR3 spells CASSEMRDGGPLHF. CDR3 nucleotide sequence: TGTGCCAGCAGTGAAATGAGGGACGGAGGACCCCTCCACTTT. Using reference TRBV2 and TRBJ1-6 for the parts outside the CDR3, the full variable domain is EPEVTQTPSHQVTQMGQEVILRCVPISNHLYFYWYRQILGQKVEFLVSFYNNEISEKSEIFDDQFSVERPDGSNFTLKIRSTKLEDSAMYFCASSEMRDGGPLHFGNGTRLTVT.

The gene calls are TRBV7-6 and TRBJ1-3; D not resolved. V was cut by 4 bases and J by 2 bases, with 9 bases left in between. The germline gives CDR1 SGHVS, CDR2 FNYEAQ. The length of the CDR3 is 14 residues. The CDR3 nucleotides are TGTGCCAGCAGCTCGGGCGGCGCTGGAAACACCATATATTTT. Translated, it gives CASSSGGAGNTIYF.

This clonotype was detected only a few times. The chain links TRBV6-2 or TRBV6-3 to TRBJ2-2; D is perhaps TRBD1 (5 bases). CDR1 is MNHEY, CDR2 SVGEGT, per germline. The CDR3 contains 13 residues. V was clipped by 5 bases and J by 5 bases, with 9 bases between them. The CDR3, as DNA: TGTGCCAGCAGTCGAAGGGGTACCGGGGAGCTGTTTTTT. This sequence encodes CASSRRGTGELFF.

The chain employs TRBV6-2 or TRBV6-3 and TRBJ2-7; D is possibly TRBD1 (7 bases). This CDR3 region has 15 residues. Germline V lookup: CDR1 MNHEY, CDR2 SVGEGT. Between the trimmed V and J ends, which lost 7 bases and 2 bases, there was a span of 18 bases. CDR3 loop: CASTQVRDSPYEQYF. The CDR3 DNA follows: TGTGCCAGCACTCAAGTGCGGGACAGTCCCTACGAGCAGTACTTC.

J is TRBJ2-3 and V is TRBV20-1; tentative D call: TRBD1 (6 bases). Trimming took off 6 bases at V and 3 bases at J, with 13 bases between the two ends. The CDR3 loop spans 13 amino acids. Germline V gene sequence: CDR1 DFQATT, CDR2 SNEGSKA (reference sequence). CDR3 nucleotide sequence: TGCAGTGCGTACCCTACAGGGACAGATACGCAGTATTTT. Residues: CSAYPTGTDTQYF.

This chain links TRBV11-2 with TRBJ1-3; weak D call: TRBD1 (6 bases). Germline V lookup: CDR1 SGHAT, CDR2 FQNNGV. The CDR3 extends over 14 amino acids. V lost 6 bases, J lost 2 bases, and 11 bases lay in between. The CDR3 loop is CASSPPGAGNTIYF. CDR3 DNA sequence: TGTGCCAGCAGTCCCCCAGGGGCTGGAAACACCATATATTTT.

The chain combines TRBV20-1 with TRBJ2-3, with D possibly being TRBD2 (5 bases). Trimming cost V 6 bases and J 1 base, with 17 bases left between them. The CDR3 sequence is 15 residues long. Germline assignment: CDR1 DFQATT and CDR2 SNEGSKA (reference sequence). CDR3 sequence reads: CSATSLAVRTDTQYF. In nucleotides, the CDR3 is TGCAGTGCCACATCTCTAGCAGTCCGCACAGATACGCAGTATTTT.

This sequence joins TRBV11-2 and TRBJ1-4, with D unclear. Germline-derived CDR1 and CDR2 are SGHAT and FQNNGV. The V and J ends lost 5 bases and 13 bases respectively, with 14 bases between them. CDR3 length: 12 amino acids. The CDR3 DNA sequence: TGTGCCAGCAGCGCGGACCGTTCGGTACTGTTTTTT. Encoded protein: CASSADRSVLFF.

This clonotype showed up just a few times. The V gene is TRBV19, the J gene TRBJ2-3; 9 nucleotides agree with TRBD1. The V segment lost 6 bases and the J segment 3 bases; nucleotides outside the gene matches: 7. The CDR3 length is 15 residues. Germline CDR1 reads LNHDA; CDR2 reads SQIVND (reference sequence). Here the CDR3 DNA reads TGTGCCAGTAGAGCCGGGACAGGGTCGACAGATACGCAGTATTTT. Its protein product is CASRAGTGSTDTQYF. Full variable domain (rest looked up from reference TRBV19 and TRBJ2-3): DGGITQSPKYLFRKEGQNVTLSCEQNLNHDAMYWYRQDPGQGLRLIYYSQIVNDFQKGDIAEGYSVSREKKESFPLTVTSAQKNPTAFYLCASRAGTGSTDTQYFGPGTRLTVL.

The V and J genes are TRBV7-3 and TRBJ2-3; 7 bases map to TRBD1. The CDR3 runs 13 residues. Germline V gene sequence: CDR1 SGHTA, CDR2 FQGTGA. V lost 5 bases and J lost 5; bases outside the gene matches: 4. The CDR3 DNA reads TGTGCCAGCAGCGCTTGGACAGGAGATACGCAGTATTTT. As protein: CASSAWTGDTQYF.

CDR3 in amino acids: CASSPSRQGAQSGELFF. Here the CDR3 DNA reads TGTGCCAGCAGTCCCTCCCGACAGGGGGCTCAGTCAGGGGAGCTGTTTTTT. The V and J genes are TRBV28 and TRBJ2-2, with TRBD1 matching 10 bases. The CDR3 is made up of 17 amino acids. V shed 5 bases and J 8 bases; nucleotides not matched to a gene: 14. Germline lookup yields CDR1 MDHEN and CDR2 SYDVKM.

Only a few counts were recorded for this clonotype. This chain links TRBV27 with TRBJ1-1, with TRBD1 as a possible D gene (6 bases). Trimming cost V 3 bases and J 6 bases, with 26 bases left between them. CDR1 and CDR2 from the germline V gene are MNHEY and SMNVEV (reference sequence). The CDR3 is made up of 18 amino acids. The CDR3 region has the DNA TGTGCCAGCAGTTTTTCGCCCGCAGGGGCGGCCGGCAGGTCTGAAGCTTTCTTT. Amino acids: CASSFSPAGAAGRSEAFF.

The chain has TRBV7-2 and TRBJ2-2; 9 bases align to TRBD2. The V and J ends lost 1 base and 6 bases, in that order; junction bases with no gene match: 6. This CDR3 region has 16 residues. Looked up from germline, CDR1 is SGHTA and CDR2 is FQGNSA. CDR3: CASSLGGRGGPGELFF. The CDR3, as DNA: TGTGCCAGCAGCTTAGGTGGGCGGGGGGGCCCCGGGGAGCTGTTTTTT.

The chain links TRBV20-1 to TRBJ1-5; 7 bases align to TRBD1. From germline, CDR1 is DFQATT and CDR2 SNEGSKA (reference sequence). CDR3 length: 14 amino acids. V gave up 6 bases and J gave up 3 bases; unmatched junction bases: 8. DNA for the CDR3: TGCAGTGCCACAGGGGCGGGCGACAATCAGCCCCAGCATTTT. Protein sequence: CSATGAGDNQPQHF.

The chain joins TRBV15 to TRBJ2-7; TRBD1 agrees at 8 bases. Germline CDR1 reads LNHNV; CDR2 reads YYDKDF (reference sequence). The CDR3 has 15 residues. V lost 5 bases to trimming and J lost 5 bases; unmatched junction nucleotides: 11. The CDR3 region is CATSGRGTGPDEQYF. The DNA of the CDR3 is TGTGCCACCAGCGGCCGAGGGACAGGTCCCGACGAGCAGTACTTC.

This clonotype was detected a few times. The chain combines TRBV7-2 with TRBJ2-1; no clear D. Trimming left V 5 bases short and J 10 bases short, with 9 bases between. Germline V gene lookup returns CDR1 SGHTA and CDR2 FQGNSA. The CDR3 extends over 11 amino acids. The CDR3 reads CASSHYYEQFF. The CDR3 DNA reads as TGTGCCAGCAGCCATTACTACGAGCAGTTCTTC.

The genes are TRBV7-2 and TRBJ1-2; no clear D gene. Germline V gives CDR1 SGHTA, CDR2 FQGNSA. The CDR3 runs 13 residues. V lost 0 bases to trimming and J lost 4 bases, with 6 bases between them. CDR3 sequence (DNA): TGTGCCAGCAGCTTAGCCCTCGGCTATGGCTACACCTTC. This codes for CASSLALGYGYTF. Drawing the rest from reference TRBV7-2 and TRBJ1-2, the complete variable domain is GAGVSQSPSNKVTEKGKDVELRCDPISGHTALYWYRQSLGQGLEFLIYFQGNSAPDKSGLPSDRFSAERTGGSVSTLTIQRTQQEDSAVYLCASSLALGYGYTFGSGTRLTVV.

This chain connects TRBV20-1 to TRBJ2-4; weak D call: TRBD1 (5 bases). Germline assignment: CDR1 DFQATT and CDR2 SNEGSKA (reference sequence). The ends were cut back, 3 bases at V and 6 bases at J, with 6 bases in the middle. The CDR3 is made up of 11 amino acids. CDR3 residues: CSASRGNIQYF. In nucleotides, the CDR3 is TGCAGTGCTAGTAGGGGAAACATTCAGTACTTC.

This clonotype was recorded only once. V is TRBV27 and J is TRBJ2-1, with D maybe TRBD1 (6 bases). CDR1 is MNHEY, CDR2 SMNVEV, per germline (reference sequence). The CDR3 runs to 13 residues. V lost 5 bases and J 13 bases, leaving 18 bases between the germline ends. The CDR3 region has the DNA TGTGCCAGCAGTGCCCCGGGACACTCTTCTCAGTTCTTC. Translated, it gives CASSAPGHSSQFF.